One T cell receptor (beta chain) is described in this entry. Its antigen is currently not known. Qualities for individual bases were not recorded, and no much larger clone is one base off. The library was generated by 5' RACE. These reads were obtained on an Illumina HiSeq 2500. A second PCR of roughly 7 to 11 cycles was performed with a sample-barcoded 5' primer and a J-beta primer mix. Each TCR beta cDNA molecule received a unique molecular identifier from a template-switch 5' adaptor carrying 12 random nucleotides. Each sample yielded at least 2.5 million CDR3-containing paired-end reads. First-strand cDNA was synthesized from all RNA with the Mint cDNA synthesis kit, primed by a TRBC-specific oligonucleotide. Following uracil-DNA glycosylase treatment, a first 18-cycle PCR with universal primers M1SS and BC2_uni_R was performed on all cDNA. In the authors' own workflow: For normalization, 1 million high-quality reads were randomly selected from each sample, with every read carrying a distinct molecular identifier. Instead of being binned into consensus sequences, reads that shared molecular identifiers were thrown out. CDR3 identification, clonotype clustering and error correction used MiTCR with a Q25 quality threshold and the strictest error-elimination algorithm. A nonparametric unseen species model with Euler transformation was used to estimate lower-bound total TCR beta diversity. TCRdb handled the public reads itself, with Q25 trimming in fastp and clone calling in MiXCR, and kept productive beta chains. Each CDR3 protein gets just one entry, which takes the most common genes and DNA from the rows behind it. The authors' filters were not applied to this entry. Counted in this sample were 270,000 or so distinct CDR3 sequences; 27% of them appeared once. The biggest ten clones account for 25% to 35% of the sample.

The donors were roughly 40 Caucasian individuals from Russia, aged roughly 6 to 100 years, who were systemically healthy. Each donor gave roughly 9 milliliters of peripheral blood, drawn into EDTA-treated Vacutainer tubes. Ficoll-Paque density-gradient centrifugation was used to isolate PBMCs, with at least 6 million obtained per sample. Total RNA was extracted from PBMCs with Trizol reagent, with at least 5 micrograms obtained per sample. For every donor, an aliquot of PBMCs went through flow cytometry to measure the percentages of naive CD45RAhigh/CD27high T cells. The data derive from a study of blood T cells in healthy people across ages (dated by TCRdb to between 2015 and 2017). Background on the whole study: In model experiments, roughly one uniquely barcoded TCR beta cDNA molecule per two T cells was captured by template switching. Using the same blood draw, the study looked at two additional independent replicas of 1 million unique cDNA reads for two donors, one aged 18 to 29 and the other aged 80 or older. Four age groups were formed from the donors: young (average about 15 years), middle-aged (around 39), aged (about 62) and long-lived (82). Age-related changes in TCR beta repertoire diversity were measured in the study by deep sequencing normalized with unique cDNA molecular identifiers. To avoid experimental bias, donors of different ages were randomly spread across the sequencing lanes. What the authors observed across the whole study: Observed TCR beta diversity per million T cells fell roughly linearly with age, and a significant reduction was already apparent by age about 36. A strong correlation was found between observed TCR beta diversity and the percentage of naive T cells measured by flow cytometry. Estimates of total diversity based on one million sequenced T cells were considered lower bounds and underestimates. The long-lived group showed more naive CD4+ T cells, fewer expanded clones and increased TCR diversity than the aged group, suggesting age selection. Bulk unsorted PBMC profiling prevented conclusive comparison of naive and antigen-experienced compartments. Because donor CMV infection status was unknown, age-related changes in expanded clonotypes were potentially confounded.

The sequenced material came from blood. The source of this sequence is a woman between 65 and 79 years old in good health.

CDR3 loop: CASSLGRARNYGYTF. The DNA sequence is TGTGCCAGCAGCTTGGGGCGCGCGAGGAACTATGGCTACACCTTC. The rearranged chain carries TRBV5-8 and TRBJ1-2; a confident D gene designation cannot be given. CDR1 and CDR2, looked up from the germline V gene, are SGHTS and YDEGEE. Between the V and J ends, shortened by 0 bases and 2 bases respectively, the junction contains 11 bases. Counted from cysteine to phenylalanine, this CDR3 has 15 amino acids. Solely the CDR3 DNA is kept, with 45 bases framed from the first base.